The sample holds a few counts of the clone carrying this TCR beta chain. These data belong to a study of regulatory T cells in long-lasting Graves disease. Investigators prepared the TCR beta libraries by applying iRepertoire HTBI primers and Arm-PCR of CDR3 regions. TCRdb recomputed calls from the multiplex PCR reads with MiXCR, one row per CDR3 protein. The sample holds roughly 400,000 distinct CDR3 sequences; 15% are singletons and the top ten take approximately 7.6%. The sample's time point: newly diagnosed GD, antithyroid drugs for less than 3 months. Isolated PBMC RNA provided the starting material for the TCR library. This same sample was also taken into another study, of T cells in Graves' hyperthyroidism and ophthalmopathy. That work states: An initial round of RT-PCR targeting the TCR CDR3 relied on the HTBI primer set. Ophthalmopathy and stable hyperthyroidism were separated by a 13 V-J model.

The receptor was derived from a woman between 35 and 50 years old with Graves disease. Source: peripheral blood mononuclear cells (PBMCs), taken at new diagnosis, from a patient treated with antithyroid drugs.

The CDR3 is CSVGWDRPSSYEQYF. The CDR3 nucleotides are TGCAGCGTGGGCTGGGACAGGCCAAGCTCCTACGAGCAGTACTTC. The chain has TRBV29-1 and TRBJ2-7; 8 bases are a match to TRBD1. After removal of 6 bases from V and 0 bases from J, the junction contained 10 bases not matched to a gene. CDR3 size: 15 residues. Looked up from germline, CDR1 is SQVTM and CDR2 is ANQGSEA.